This T cell receptor (beta chain) was captured by sequencing in a study of cytomegalovirus exposure and HLA in healthy donors. At the level of the study: Genotyping showed roughly 77% of approximately 430 donors falling in the Caucasian-associated ancestry cluster. Findings of the study overall: Looking again later, the authors saw that most CMV-associated TCR beta chains seemed HLA-restricted. Follow-up analysis seemed to connect common viral pathogens with several of the most significant clusters identified. Presence/absence analyses assumed roughly uniform sequencing depth across donors.

V lost 5 bases to trimming and J lost 8 bases, with 21 bases between them. The germline gives CDR1 SEHNR, CDR2 FQNEAQ (reference sequence). The CDR3 extends over 15 amino acids. With 60 Vbeta and 13 Jbeta primers, the PCR was carried out. The method was immunoSEQ multiplex PCR; TCRdb's version includes in-frame clones alone and lacks a portion of them. The table has 150,000 to 200,000 clones, around 85% seen once; the top ten hold 1.5% to 2%. A remark on this clone: Its specificity is unknown.

The genes are TRBV7-9 and TRBJ1-2; D remains unclear. This TCR was sampled from a man aged 18 to 29 in good health and CMV-seronegative. The sequenced material came from PBMCs. CDR3 DNA: TGTGCCAGCAGCCCTATTGTGGGTCCGGGGAAAGGCTACACCTTC. It translates to CASSPIVGPGKGYTF.